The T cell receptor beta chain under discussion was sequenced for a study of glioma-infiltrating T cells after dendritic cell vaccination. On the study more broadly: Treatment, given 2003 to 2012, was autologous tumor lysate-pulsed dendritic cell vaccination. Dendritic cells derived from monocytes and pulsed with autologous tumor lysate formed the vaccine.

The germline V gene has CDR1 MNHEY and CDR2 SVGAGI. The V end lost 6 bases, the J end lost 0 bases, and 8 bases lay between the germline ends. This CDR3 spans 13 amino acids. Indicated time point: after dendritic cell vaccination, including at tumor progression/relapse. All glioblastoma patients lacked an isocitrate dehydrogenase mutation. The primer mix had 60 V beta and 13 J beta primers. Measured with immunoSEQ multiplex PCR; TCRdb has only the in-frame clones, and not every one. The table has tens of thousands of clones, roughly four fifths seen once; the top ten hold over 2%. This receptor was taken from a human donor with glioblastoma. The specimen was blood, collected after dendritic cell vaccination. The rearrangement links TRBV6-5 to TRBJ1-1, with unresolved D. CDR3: CASRSLLNTEAFF. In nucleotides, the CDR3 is TGTGCCAGCAGATCACTTCTGAACACTGAAGCTTTCTTT.